What follows is one TCR beta chain and its context. Its antigen is undetermined. The V gene lost 4 bases and the J gene lost 7 bases, with 14 bases spanning the gap. The CDR3 has 14 amino acids. This sample is part of a study of T cells after yellow fever vaccination. Regarding the study as a whole: Abundant clonotypes from the bulk population could get into FACS-sorted repertoires as contaminants. Booster samples showed a return of most primary-vaccination clones (roughly 96% CD4, about 85% CD8).

It was through 5'RACE template switching that TCR cDNA was made, with a universal primer site and UMIs added. TCRdb re-called the 5' RACE reads through MiXCR, storing one row per CDR3 protein. The sample has about 260,000 distinct CDR3 sequences, roughly 13% seen once. The sequenced sample was CD4+ T cells sorted from PBMCs, obtained 45 days after the yellow fever booster vaccination. The rearrangement joins TRBV12-3 or TRBV12-4 to TRBJ2-1; D may be TRBD2 (6 bases). This clonotype was obtained from a man aged 30 to 45 who received the YFV17D yellow fever vaccine. This chain's CDR3 is CASSSWRGTNEQFF. In DNA, the CDR3 is TGTGCCAGCAGTTCTTGGAGGGGCACAAATGAGCAGTTCTTC.